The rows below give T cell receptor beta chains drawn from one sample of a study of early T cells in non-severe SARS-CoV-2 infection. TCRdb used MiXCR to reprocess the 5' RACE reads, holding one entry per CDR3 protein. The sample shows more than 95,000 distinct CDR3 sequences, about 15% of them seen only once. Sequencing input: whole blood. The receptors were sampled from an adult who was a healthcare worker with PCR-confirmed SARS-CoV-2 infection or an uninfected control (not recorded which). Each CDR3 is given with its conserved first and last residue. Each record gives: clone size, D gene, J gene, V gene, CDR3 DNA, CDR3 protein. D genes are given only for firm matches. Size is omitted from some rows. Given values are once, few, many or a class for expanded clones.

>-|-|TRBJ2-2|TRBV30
TGTGCCTGGAGGTGGGGACGGCTGGCCGGGGAGCTGTTTTTT
CAWRWGRLAGELFF
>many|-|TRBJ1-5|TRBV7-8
TGTGCCAGCAGACTAGGGGCTCAAAATCAGCCCCAGCATTTT
CASRLGAQNQPQHF
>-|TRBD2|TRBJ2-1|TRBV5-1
TGCGCCAGCAGGTCCAGTCGGGGGGGCCGCAATGAGCAGTTCTTC
CASRSSRGGRNEQFF
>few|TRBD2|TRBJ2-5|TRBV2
TGTGCCAGCGGACTAGCCCGGGAGACCCAGTACTTC
CASGLARETQYF
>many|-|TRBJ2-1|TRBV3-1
TGTGCCAGCAGCCAAACGAGAGATGAGCAGTTCTTC
CASSQTRDEQFF
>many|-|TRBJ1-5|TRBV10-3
TGTGCCATTTCGGGGGGCAATCAGCCCCAGCATTTT
CAISGGNQPQHF
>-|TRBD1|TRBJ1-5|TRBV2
TGTGCCAGCAGTGACGGGACAGGGCATCAGCCCCAGCATTTT
CASSDGTGHQPQHF
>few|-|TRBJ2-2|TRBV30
TGTGCCTGGAGAGTACAAGGGGGAACCGGGGAGCTGTTTTTT
CAWRVQGGTGELFF
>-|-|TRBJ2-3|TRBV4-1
TGCGCCAGCAGCCAAGACCCCCGCCCAGATACGCAGTATTTT
CASSQDPRPDTQYF
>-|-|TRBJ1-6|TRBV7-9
TGTGCCAGCAGCCCCGCTAATAATTCACCCCTCCACTTT
CASSPANNSPLHF
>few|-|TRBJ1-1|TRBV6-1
TGTGCCAGCACTCAAACTAAGAACACTGAAGCTTTCTTT
CASTQTKNTEAFF
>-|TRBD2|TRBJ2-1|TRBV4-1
TGCGCCAGCAGCCAATCAGGGGCAAACGGGGGGGCCTCTGAGCAGTTCTTC
CASSQSGANGGASEQFF
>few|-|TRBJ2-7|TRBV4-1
TGCGCCAGCAGCCCCAGGACAAGGAGCGACTACGAGCAGTACTTC
CASSPRTRSDYEQYF
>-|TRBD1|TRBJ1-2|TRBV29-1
TGCAGCGTCCAGGGGGGCGTTACGAGGGGCTACACCTTC
CSVQGGVTRGYTF
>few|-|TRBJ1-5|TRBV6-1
TGTGCCAGCGTACAGAGGATACACACTTTAGCGCAGCCCCAGCATTTT
CASVQRIHTLAQPQHF
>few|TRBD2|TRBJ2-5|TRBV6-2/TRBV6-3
TGTGCCAGCAGTTGGGGGGGACTAGCGAAAGAGACCCAGTACTTC
CASSWGGLAKETQYF
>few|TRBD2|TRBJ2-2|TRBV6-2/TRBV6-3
TGTGCCAGCAGGCGCGGGGGGCCGACCGGGGAGCTGTTTTTT
CASRRGGPTGELFF
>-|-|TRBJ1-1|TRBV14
TGTGCCAGCAGCCCCAACATAGTGGCGGGAGAAGCTTTCTTT
CASSPNIVAGEAFF
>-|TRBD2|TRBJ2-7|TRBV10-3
TGTGCCATCAGACCGACTAGCGGGGACTACGAGCAGTACTTC
CAIRPTSGDYEQYF
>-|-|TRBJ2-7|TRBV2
TGTGCCAGCAGTGAAGCCTGGGGGGACTACGAGCAGTACTTC
CASSEAWGDYEQYF
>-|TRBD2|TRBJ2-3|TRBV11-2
TGTGCCAGCAGCTTAATGGGCGGGGGGAACACAGATACGCAGTATTTT
CASSLMGGGNTDTQYF
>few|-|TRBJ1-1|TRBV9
TGTGCCAGCAGCGACGGGTTTTACACTGAAGCTTTCTTT
CASSDGFYTEAFF
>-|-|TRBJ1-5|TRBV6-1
TGTGCCAGCACGAAGGAATTCGACCAGCCCCAGCATTTT
CASTKEFDQPQHF
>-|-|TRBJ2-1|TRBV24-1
TGTGCCACCAGTGATTCCGGGACTGACAATGAGCAGTTCTTC
CATSDSGTDNEQFF
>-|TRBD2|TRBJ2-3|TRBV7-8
TGTGCCAGCAGCCCCGGGACTAGCGGGGGAACTAGCACAGATACGCAGTATTTT
CASSPGTSGGTSTDTQYF
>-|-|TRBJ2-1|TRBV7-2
TGTGCCAGCAGGTTGGGGGGGCCCACCTACAATGAGCAGTTCTTC
CASRLGGPTYNEQFF
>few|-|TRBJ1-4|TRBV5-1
-
CASSPISGPGGEKLFF